These 11 T cell receptor beta chains originate from one sample sequenced in a study of molecular identifiers for immune sequencing clone quantification. TCRdb re-called the PCR reads with MiXCR, one entry per CDR3 protein. The sample lists some 320,000 distinct CDR3 sequences, 20% to 25% occurring once. The sample taken for sequencing was naive CD8+ T cells from blood, with Jurkat cell RNA spiked in. Described subset: FACS-sorted CD8+CD4-CCR7+CD45RA+ naive T cells. Receptor source: a human donor in good health. Some libraries in this study had Jurkat cell RNA spiked in.

The gene calls are TRBV29-1 and TRBJ2-7; 8 bases line up with TRBD2. Germline trimming cut 8 bases from V and 1 base from J; bases unmatched to any gene: 19. This CDR3 contains 17 residues. Germline V gives CDR1 SQVTM, CDR2 ANQGSEA. CDR3 nucleotides: TGCAGCATCCAAACGTGGGCTAGCGGGTCACTTTCCTACGAGCAGTACTTC. It codes for CSIQTWASGSLSYEQYF.

This clonotype was recorded at least ten times. The CDR3 DNA follows: TGTGCCAGCAGCTTTCGGCCGGGGGAAATGAACACTGAAGCTTTCTTT. Translating it yields CASSFRPGEMNTEAFF. The V gene is TRBV7-9, the J gene TRBJ1-1; TRBD1 is a possible D gene (5 bases). With 3 bases removed from V and 0 bases from J, the gap between germline ends came to 14 bases. CDR3 size: 16 residues. Germline V gene lookup returns CDR1 SEHNR and CDR2 FQNEAQ (reference sequence).

About this clonotype itself: A junction end diverges from the germline sequence, so it may reflect a read error. The chain uses TRBV25-1 and TRBJ2-1; 10 bases agree with TRBD1. In germline, CDR1 is MGHDK, CDR2 SYGVNS. CDR3 size: 15 residues. CDR3 sequence: CASGEGTGVWNEQFF. DNA of the CDR3: TGTGCCAGCGGTGAAGGGACAGGGGTTTGGAATGAGCAGTTCTTC.

In its sample, this clonotype was seen many times. The chain has TRBV27 and TRBJ1-6, with D hard to call. The CDR3 runs 12 residues. Per the germline V gene, CDR1 is MNHEY and CDR2 is SMNVEV (reference sequence). Trimming cost V 6 bases and J 7 bases, with 7 bases left between them. This chain's CDR3 is CASSPTNSPLHF. Here the CDR3 DNA reads TGTGCCAGCAGCCCTACCAATTCACCCCTCCACTTT.

This clonotype has at least ten counts. The chain carries TRBV20-1 and TRBJ2-7, with D perhaps TRBD2 (6 bases). The CDR3 contains 15 residues. Germline V gene sequence: CDR1 DFQATT, CDR2 SNEGSKA (reference sequence). V gave up 4 bases and J gave up 3 bases, with 19 bases separating them. The CDR3 reads CSAKAVRGTDYEQYF. CDR3 bases: TGCAGTGCTAAGGCTGTTCGGGGGACCGACTACGAGCAGTACTTC.

This clonotype was seen ten or more times. This chain joins TRBV7-3 and TRBJ2-1; D not certain. The CDR3 spans 13 residues. CDR1 is SGHTA and CDR2 is FQGTGA in the germline V gene. Trimming left V 5 bases short and J 9 bases short, with 14 bases between. The CDR3 region is CASSALDRSEQFF. The DNA of the CDR3 is TGTGCCAGCAGCGCCCTGGACCGATCTGAGCAGTTCTTC.

This clonotype was found many times. The chain recombines TRBV12-3 or TRBV12-4 with TRBJ1-1, with D unresolved. Trimming took 5 bases from V and 2 from J, leaving 12 bases between them. The CDR3 has 14 residues. The CDR3: CASSLSRTNTEAFF. The CDR3 DNA reads as TGTGCCAGCAGTCTTAGCAGGACTAACACTGAAGCTTTCTTT.

This clonotype was counted ten times or more. The chain has TRBV20-1 and TRBJ2-3; D may be TRBD2 (6 bases). CDR3 size: 15 residues. V lost 0 bases and J 5 bases, leaving 15 bases between the germline ends. Germline V CDR1 and CDR2: DFQATT, SNEGSKA (reference sequence). CDR3 coding DNA: TGCAGTGCTAGAGAGCCGCTAGCGTTGGAAGATACGCAGTATTTT. Translated, it gives CSAREPLALEDTQYF.

This clonotype was seen many times. Here the CDR3 reads CASSPIQGLWANVLTF. The CDR3 DNA reads TGTGCCAGCAGCCCTATACAGGGGCTCTGGGCCAACGTCCTGACTTTC. The J gene is TRBJ2-6, the V gene TRBV7-9; 7 bases fit TRBD1. The V gene end was trimmed by 5 bases and the J gene end by 5 bases; junction bases not matched to a gene: 9. The CDR3 covers 16 residues. Looked up from germline, CDR1 is SEHNR and CDR2 is FQNEAQ (reference sequence).

This clonotype showed up many times. This sequence joins TRBV12-3 or TRBV12-4 and TRBJ1-3; tentative D call: TRBD1 (6 bases). V gave up 6 bases and J gave up 11 bases, with 17 bases separating them. The CDR3 is 13 residues long. CDR3 in amino acids: CASSPPGHRPIYF. The CDR3 coding sequence is TGTGCCAGCAGCCCGCCGGGACATCGTCCCATATATTTT.

This clonotype was recorded many times. This chain uses TRBV19 with TRBJ2-7; TRBD2 agrees at 10 bases. CDR3 length: 15 residues. Germline V CDR1 and CDR2: LNHDA, SQIVND (reference sequence). The trim removed 1 base at V and 3 bases at J, leaving 3 bases unmatched. The CDR3 region has the DNA TGTGCCAGTAGTATAGCTAGCGGGAGTGTCTACGAGCAGTACTTC. The encoded protein is CASSIASGSVYEQYF.